The clone carrying this T cell receptor beta chain appeared a single time. Antigen specificity is unknown. RNA, once extracted, was reverse transcribed into cDNA for use as the sequencing template. The assay was immunoSEQ multiplex PCR, and TCRdb's table has in-frame clones only and misses some. The table shows roughly 180,000 clones, with 60% occurring only once. The data derive from a study of CD8+ T cells in alopecia areata. Study-level background: Scoring of treated patients' severity used the percentage of affected scalp area.

Treatment here: oral pan-JAK inhibitor, 5-10 mg twice daily. Lesional scalp punch biopsies and peripheral blood were collected from alopecia areata patients. V gave up 2 bases and J gave up 1 base, with 3 bases separating them. This CDR3 is built from 12 residues. Germline loops: CDR1 SGHNT, CDR2 YYREEE (reference sequence). General study points: Just one nonresponder means the tie between baseline CD8+ expansion and response stays uncertain. Numerous clones, expanded in lesions, remained in scalp and blood during tofacitinib.

The source is a human donor with alopecia areata. The source material was CD4+ T cells sorted from blood, sampled at week 4, from a patient treated with tofacitinib. The rearrangement uses TRBV5-4 and TRBJ2-5; the D is unclear. The CDR3 sequence is CASSFPQETQYF. DNA of the CDR3: TGTGCCAGCAGCTTCCCCCAAGAGACCCAGTACTTC.